Described below is a single T cell receptor (beta chain) sequence and its context. Its antigen is undetermined. The source of the sample is a study of OX40 agonist ivuxolimab in advanced cancers. Study at large: The patients got ivuxolimab, which is an agonistic anti-OX40 (CD134) antibody.

Produced via immunoSEQ multiplex PCR; TCRdb's table is partial and in-frame only. The repertoire has tens of thousands of clones, 87% of them found once; the top ten carry under 0.35%. Findings of the study overall: Relative to CD4+, CD8+ T cells held more expanded clones on average. Blood T cells, both CD4+ and CD8+, expanded clonally by week 6 at 0.1 to 3.0 mg/kg.

A history of autoimmune disease or systemic immunosuppression excluded patients. This CDR3 contains 14 residues. The germline gives CDR1 MNHNS, CDR2 SASEGT. V was pared by 6 bases and J by 6 bases, with 17 bases between. This clonotype was sampled from an adult with an advanced solid tumor such as melanoma, head and neck, liver or kidney cancer. Sequencing was performed on CD4+ or CD8+ T cells sorted from blood, taken in a trial of the OX40 agonist ivuxolimab. V is TRBV6-1 and J is TRBJ1-1, with D perhaps TRBD1 (5 bases). As DNA, the CDR3 is TGTGCCAGCAGGGGGGGAGACGTCCAGGCTGAAGCTTTCTTT. Amino acid sequence: CASRGGDVQAEAFF.